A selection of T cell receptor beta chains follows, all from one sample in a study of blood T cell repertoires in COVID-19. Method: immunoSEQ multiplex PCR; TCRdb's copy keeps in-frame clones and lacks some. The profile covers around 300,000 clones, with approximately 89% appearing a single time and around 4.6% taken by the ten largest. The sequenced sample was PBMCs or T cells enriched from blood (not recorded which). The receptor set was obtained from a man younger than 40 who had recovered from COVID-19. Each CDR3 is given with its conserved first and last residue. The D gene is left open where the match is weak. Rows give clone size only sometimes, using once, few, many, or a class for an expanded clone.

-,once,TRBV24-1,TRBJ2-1,TGTGCCACCAGTGATCCCCTCACGGGGGACAATGAGCAGTTCTTC,CATSDPLTGDNEQFF
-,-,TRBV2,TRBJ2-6,TGTGCCAGCGGGAGCTCTGGGGCCAACGTCCTGACTTTC,CASGSSGANVLTF
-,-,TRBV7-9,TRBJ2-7,TGTGCCAGCAGCGCCGGGACACACTACGAGCAGTACTTC,CASSAGTHYEQYF
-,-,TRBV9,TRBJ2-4,TGTGCCAGCAGCGTAGGAGGGGGCAAAAACATTCAGTACTTC,CASSVGGGKNIQYF
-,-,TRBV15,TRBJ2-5,TGTGCCACCAGTGGTAATTTGGAGGAGACCCAGTACTTC,CATSGNLEETQYF
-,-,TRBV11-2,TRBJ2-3,TGTGCCAGCAGTAATTCCGGGGGTTGGGATACGCAGTATTTT,CASSNSGGWDTQYF
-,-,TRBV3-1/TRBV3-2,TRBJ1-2,TGTGCCAGCAGCCAAGATCCGGGGAACTATGGCTACACCTTC,CASSQDPGNYGYTF
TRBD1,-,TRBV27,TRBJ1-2,TGTGCCAGCAGTTTATGGGGTCAGGGGGAATATGGCTACACCTTC,CASSLWGQGEYGYTF
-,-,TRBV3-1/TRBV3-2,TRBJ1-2,TGTGCCAGCAGCCAAGGCGGGTACTATGGCTACACCTTC,CASSQGGYYGYTF
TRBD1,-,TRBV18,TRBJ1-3,TGTGCCAGCTCACCCGGACAGGGTGGAAACACCATATATTTT,CASSPGQGGNTIYF
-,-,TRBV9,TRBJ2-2,TGTGCCAGCAGCGTGTCTGCGAACACCGGGGAGCTGTTTTTT,CASSVSANTGELFF
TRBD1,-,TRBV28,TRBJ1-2,TGTGCCAGCAGTGCCCCGGGACAGGGTCCCCTCGGCTATGGCTACACCTTC,CASSAPGQGPLGYGYTF
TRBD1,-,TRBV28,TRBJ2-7,TGTGCCAGCGGACAGGGTAGCTCCTACGAGCAGTACTTC,CASGQGSSYEQYF
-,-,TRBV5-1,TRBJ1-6,TGCGCCAGCAGCTTGGGACAGGCCTCCCATTCACCCCTCCACTTT,CASSLGQASHSPLHF
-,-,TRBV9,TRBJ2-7,TGTGCCACCCTATTTTTAGGGAGACCGTACTTC,CATLFLGRPYF
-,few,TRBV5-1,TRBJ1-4,TGCGCCAGCAGCTTGGAACGGGGGAATGAAAAACTGTTTTTT,CASSLERGNEKLFF
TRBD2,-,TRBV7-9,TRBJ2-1,TGTGCCAGTAATACTAAATTAGCGGGGGTAATTGGCAATGAGCAGTTCTTC,CASNTKLAGVIGNEQFF
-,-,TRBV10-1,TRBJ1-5,TGCGCCAGCTTCACTCAGAGCGATAGCAATCAGCCCCAGCATTTT,CASFTQSDSNQPQHF
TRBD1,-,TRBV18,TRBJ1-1,TGTGCCAGCTCACCCGGGACAGGGCCTGAAGCTTTCTTT,CASSPGTGPEAFF
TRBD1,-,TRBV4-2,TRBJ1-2,TGTGCCAGCAGCCAAGAGGGACAGACGACCTATGGCTACACCTTC,CASSQEGQTTYGYTF
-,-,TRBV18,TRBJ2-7,TGCGCCAGCTCACCACCAACCCTTGACAGAGGCTACGAGCAGTACTTC,CASSPPTLDRGYEQYF
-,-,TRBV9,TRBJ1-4,TGTGCCAGCAGTTCGTCCACTAATGAAAAACTGTTTTTT,CASSSSTNEKLFF
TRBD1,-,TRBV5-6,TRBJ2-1,TGTGCCAGCAGCGGAGGGACAGGACAATACAATGAGCAGTTCTTC,CASSGGTGQYNEQFF
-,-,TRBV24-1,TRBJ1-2,TGTGCCACCAGTGATTTGGACAGCGGCTACACCTTC,CATSDLDSGYTF
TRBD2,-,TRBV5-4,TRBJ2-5,TGTGCCAGCAGCTTTGAGACTAGCGGTGGGACCCAGTACTTC,CASSFETSGGTQYF
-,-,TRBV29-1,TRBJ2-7,TGCAGCGTTGAAGCCGACACTGGGTACGAGCAGTACTTC,CSVEADTGYEQYF
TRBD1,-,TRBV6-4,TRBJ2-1,TGTGCCAGCAGTCCCTTGGGACAGTCTAATGAGCAGTTCTTC,CASSPLGQSNEQFF
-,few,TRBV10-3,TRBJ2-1,TGTGCCATCAGTGAGTCGAGGCAGCTCTACAATGAGCAGTTCTTC,CAISESRQLYNEQFF
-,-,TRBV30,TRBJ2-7,TGTGCCTGGAGTACCACAGGGTTTCCGTACGAGCAGTACTTC,CAWSTTGFPYEQYF
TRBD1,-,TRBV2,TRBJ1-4,TGTGCCAGCAGTGTAATAGGGACAGGAGGCCTTAATGAAAAACTGTTTTTT,CASSVIGTGGLNEKLFF
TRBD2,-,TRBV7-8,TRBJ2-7,TGTGCCAGCAGCCCGGGGGGTAGCTCCTACGAGCAGTACTTC,CASSPGGSSYEQYF
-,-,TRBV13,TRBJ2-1,TGTGCCAGCAGCTTAGCGGGAGAAAATGAGCAGTTCTTC,CASSLAGENEQFF
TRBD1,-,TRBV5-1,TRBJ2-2,TGCGCCAGCAGTGGGCAGGGGGTGAACACCGGGGAGCTGTTTTTT,CASSGQGVNTGELFF
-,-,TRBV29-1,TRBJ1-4,TGCAGCGCCGTTGGTCCGAGCGAAAAACTGTTTTTT,CSAVGPSEKLFF
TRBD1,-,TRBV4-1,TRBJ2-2,TGCGCCAGCAGCCAACAACAGGGGTCCGGGGAGCTGTTTTTT,CASSQQQGSGELFF
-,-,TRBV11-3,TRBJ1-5,TGTGCCAGCAGCGAGAGGGTGGCGGGTCAGCCCCAGCATTTT,CASSERVAGQPQHF
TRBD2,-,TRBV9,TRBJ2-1,TGTGCCAGCAGCGTAGGGGGGGGACCAAGCTCCTACAATGAGCAGTTCTTC,CASSVGGGPSSYNEQFF
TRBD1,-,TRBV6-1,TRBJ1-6,TGTGCCAGCAGTGACGGCAGGGGGCAATCACCCCTCCACTTT,CASSDGRGQSPLHF
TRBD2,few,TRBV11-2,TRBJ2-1,TGTGCCAGCAGCTCCCCTAGCGGGGGGCAGACGGATGAGCAGTTCTTC,CASSSPSGGQTDEQFF
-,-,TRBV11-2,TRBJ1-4,TGTGCCAGCAGGATAGACAGAGTCCCTGGAAAACTGTTTTTT,CASRIDRVPGKLFF
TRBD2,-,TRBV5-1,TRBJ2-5,TGCGCCAGCCACACCGGGACTAAGGTTCTAGAGACCCAGTACTTC,CASHTGTKVLETQYF
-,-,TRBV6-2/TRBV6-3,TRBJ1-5,TGTGCCAGCAGTTACTCGGGTCCAGGAAGATATAGCAATCAGCCCCAGCATTTT,CASSYSGPGRYSNQPQHF
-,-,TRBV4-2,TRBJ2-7,TGTGCCAGCAGCCAAGAAGCCGCCATACGGGCCTACGAGCAGTACTTC,CASSQEAAIRAYEQYF
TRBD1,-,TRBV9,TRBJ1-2,TGTGCCAGCAGCCCGGGGACAGCCTTTGGCTACACCTTC,CASSPGTAFGYTF
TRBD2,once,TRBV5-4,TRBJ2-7,TGTGCCAGCAGCTTTTGGACTAGCGGCGACGAGCAGTACTTC,CASSFWTSGDEQYF
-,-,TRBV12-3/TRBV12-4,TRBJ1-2,TGTGCCAGCAGTAGAGGGTTAGCCTATGGCTACACCTTC,CASSRGLAYGYTF